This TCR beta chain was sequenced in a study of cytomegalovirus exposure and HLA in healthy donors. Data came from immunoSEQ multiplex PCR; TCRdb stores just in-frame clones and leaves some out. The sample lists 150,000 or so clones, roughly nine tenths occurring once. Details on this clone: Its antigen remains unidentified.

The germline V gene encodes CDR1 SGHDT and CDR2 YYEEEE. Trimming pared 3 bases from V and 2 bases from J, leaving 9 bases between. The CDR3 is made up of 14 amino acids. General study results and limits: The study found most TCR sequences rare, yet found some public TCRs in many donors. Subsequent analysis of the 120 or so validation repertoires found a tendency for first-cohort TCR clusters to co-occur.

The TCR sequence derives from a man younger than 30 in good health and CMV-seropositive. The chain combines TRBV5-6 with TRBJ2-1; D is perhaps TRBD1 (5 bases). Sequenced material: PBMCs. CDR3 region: CASSSRDTYNEQFF. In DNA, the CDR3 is TGTGCCAGCAGCTCCAGGGATACCTACAATGAGCAGTTCTTC. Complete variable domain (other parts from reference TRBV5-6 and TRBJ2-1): DAGVTQSPTHLIKTRGQQVTLRCSPKSGHDTVSWYQQALGQGPQFIFQYYEEEERQRGNFPDRFSGHQFPNYSSELNVNALLLGDSALYLCASSSRDTYNEQFFGPGTRLTVL.